The 9 T cell receptor beta chains in this list originate from one sample, sequenced in a study of neoadjuvant anti-PD-1 for oral cavity cancer. Documented time point: after neoadjuvant nivolumab, at surgical resection. Produced via immunoSEQ multiplex PCR; TCRdb's table is partial and in-frame only. Among 11,000 to 15,000 clones, less than 80% were seen once, and the ten largest hold 2.5% to 3%. The sample here was PBMCs, taken after nivolumab (anti-PD-1) treatment. The source of these receptors is a person aged 35 to 85 with oral cavity squamous cell carcinoma.

V gene TRBV28 combines with J gene TRBJ2-2; TRBD1 might be the D (5 bases). Germline CDR1 MDHEN, CDR2 SYDVKM. This CDR3 is 13 amino acids long. Trimming removed 8 bases at V and 1 base at J, with 8 bases between. CDR3 amino acids: CASLTGNTGELFF. The CDR3 DNA sequence: TGTGCCAGCCTAACAGGGAACACCGGGGAGCTGTTTTTT.

The gene calls are TRBV6-4 and TRBJ2-1; 11 bases agree with TRBD2. The V gene's germline CDR1 is MRHNA and CDR2 SNTAGT. This CDR3 region has 15 residues. J was trimmed by 7 bases and V by 6 bases; bases with no gene match: 8. The CDR3 DNA follows: TGTGCCAGCAGCTTACTAGCGGGAGAAGTGAATGAGCAGTTCTTC. This codes for CASSLLAGEVNEQFF.

The chain links TRBV7-8 to TRBJ2-2; no definite D call. The germline V gene has CDR1 SGHVS and CDR2 FQNEAQ. The CDR3 runs to 14 residues. The ends were cut back, 2 bases at V and 4 bases at J, with 8 bases in the middle. CDR3 nucleotide sequence: TGTGCCAGCAGCTTACGTGTGTTCACCGGGGAGCTGTTTTTT. Protein: CASSLRVFTGELFF. Full variable domain (rest looked up from reference TRBV7-8 and TRBJ2-2): GAGVSQSPRYKVAKRGQDVALRCDPISGHVSLFWYQQALGQGPEFLTYFQNEAQLDKSGLPSDRFFAERPEGSVSTLKIQRTQQEDSAVYLCASSLRVFTGELFFGEGSRLTVL.

This sequence joins TRBV29-1 and TRBJ2-1; 10 bases are shared with TRBD2. The CDR3 sequence is 14 residues long. Germline assignment: CDR1 SQVTM and CDR2 ANQGSEA. J gave up 6 bases and V 6 bases, and 8 bases lay outside the gene matches. The CDR3 region is CSVLRWTSGNEQFF. In DNA, the CDR3 is TGCAGCGTCCTAAGGTGGACTAGCGGCAATGAGCAGTTCTTC.

The chain is built from TRBV18 and TRBJ1-4; 8 bases fit TRBD1. J was trimmed by 1 base and V by 0 bases; bases with no gene match: 16. Germline CDR1 KGHSH, CDR2 LQKENI. This CDR3 has 21 residues. CDR3 bases: TGTGCCAGCTCACCACCCCTTGGAACAGGGGGAATTTGGGGAACTAATGAAAAACTGTTTTTT. It specifies CASSPPLGTGGIWGTNEKLFF.

This chain links TRBV7-9 with TRBJ2-5; unclear D gene. The CDR3 sequence is 14 residues long. V lost 1 base, J lost 1 base, and 7 bases lay in between. The germline V gene has CDR1 SEHNR and CDR2 FQNEAQ (reference sequence). The CDR3 nucleotides read TGTGCCAGCAGCTTAGGGCAGGTCCAAGAGACCCAGTACTTC. This gives the protein CASSLGQVQETQYF.

The chain is built from TRBV9 and TRBJ2-5; 8 bases match TRBD2. Germline V gene lookup returns CDR1 SGDLS and CDR2 YYNGEE. The ends lost 2 bases at V and 2 bases at J; junction bases unmatched: 5. The CDR3 has 15 amino acids. This chain's CDR3 is CASSVGLGGQETQYF. CDR3 bases: TGTGCCAGCAGCGTGGGACTAGGGGGGCAAGAGACCCAGTACTTC.

The chain is built from TRBV20-1 and TRBJ2-3; D is unclear. The CDR3 has 10 residues. CDR1 and CDR2 (germline): DFQATT, SNEGSKA (reference sequence). The CDR3 coding sequence is TGCACCCCAGGAGCAGATACGCAGTATTTT. It is translated as CTPGADTQYF.

This chain links TRBV27 with TRBJ2-2; D gene ambiguous. The CDR3 extends over 14 amino acids. The V end was cut by 2 bases, the J end by 6 bases, with 10 bases between. Looked up from germline, CDR1 is MNHEY and CDR2 is SMNVEV (reference sequence). CDR3 nucleotides: TGTGCCAGCAGTTTAATAGCACTCTCCGGGGAGCTGTTTTTT. Amino acids: CASSLIALSGELFF.